This T cell receptor beta chain derives from a study of blood T cell repertoires in COVID-19. Looked up from germline, CDR1 is MDHEN and CDR2 is SYDVKM. V gave up 3 bases and J gave up 6 bases, with 2 bases separating them. The CDR3 length is 11 residues. The repertoire was sequenced with immunoSEQ multiplex PCR; TCRdb's copy has only in-frame clones and lacks some. The repertoire holds over 60,000 clones, with 86% as singletons. This sequence joins TRBV28 and TRBJ1-4; D is unresolved. The clonotype originates from a man aged 70 or older with active or convalescent COVID-19. Sequencing used peripheral blood. The CDR3 region is CASSFDEKLFF. The CDR3 nucleotides read TGTGCCAGCAGTTTCGATGAAAAACTGTTTTTT.